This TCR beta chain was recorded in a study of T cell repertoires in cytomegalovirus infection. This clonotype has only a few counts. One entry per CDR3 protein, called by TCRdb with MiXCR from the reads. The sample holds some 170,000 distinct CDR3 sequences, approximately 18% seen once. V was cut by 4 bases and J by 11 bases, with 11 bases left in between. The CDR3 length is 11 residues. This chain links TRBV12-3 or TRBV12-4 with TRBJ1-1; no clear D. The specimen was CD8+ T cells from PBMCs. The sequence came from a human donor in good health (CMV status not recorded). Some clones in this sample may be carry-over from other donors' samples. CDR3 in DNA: TGTGCCAGCAGTTCACTGAAAGGGGCTTTCTTT. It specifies CASSSLKGAFF.